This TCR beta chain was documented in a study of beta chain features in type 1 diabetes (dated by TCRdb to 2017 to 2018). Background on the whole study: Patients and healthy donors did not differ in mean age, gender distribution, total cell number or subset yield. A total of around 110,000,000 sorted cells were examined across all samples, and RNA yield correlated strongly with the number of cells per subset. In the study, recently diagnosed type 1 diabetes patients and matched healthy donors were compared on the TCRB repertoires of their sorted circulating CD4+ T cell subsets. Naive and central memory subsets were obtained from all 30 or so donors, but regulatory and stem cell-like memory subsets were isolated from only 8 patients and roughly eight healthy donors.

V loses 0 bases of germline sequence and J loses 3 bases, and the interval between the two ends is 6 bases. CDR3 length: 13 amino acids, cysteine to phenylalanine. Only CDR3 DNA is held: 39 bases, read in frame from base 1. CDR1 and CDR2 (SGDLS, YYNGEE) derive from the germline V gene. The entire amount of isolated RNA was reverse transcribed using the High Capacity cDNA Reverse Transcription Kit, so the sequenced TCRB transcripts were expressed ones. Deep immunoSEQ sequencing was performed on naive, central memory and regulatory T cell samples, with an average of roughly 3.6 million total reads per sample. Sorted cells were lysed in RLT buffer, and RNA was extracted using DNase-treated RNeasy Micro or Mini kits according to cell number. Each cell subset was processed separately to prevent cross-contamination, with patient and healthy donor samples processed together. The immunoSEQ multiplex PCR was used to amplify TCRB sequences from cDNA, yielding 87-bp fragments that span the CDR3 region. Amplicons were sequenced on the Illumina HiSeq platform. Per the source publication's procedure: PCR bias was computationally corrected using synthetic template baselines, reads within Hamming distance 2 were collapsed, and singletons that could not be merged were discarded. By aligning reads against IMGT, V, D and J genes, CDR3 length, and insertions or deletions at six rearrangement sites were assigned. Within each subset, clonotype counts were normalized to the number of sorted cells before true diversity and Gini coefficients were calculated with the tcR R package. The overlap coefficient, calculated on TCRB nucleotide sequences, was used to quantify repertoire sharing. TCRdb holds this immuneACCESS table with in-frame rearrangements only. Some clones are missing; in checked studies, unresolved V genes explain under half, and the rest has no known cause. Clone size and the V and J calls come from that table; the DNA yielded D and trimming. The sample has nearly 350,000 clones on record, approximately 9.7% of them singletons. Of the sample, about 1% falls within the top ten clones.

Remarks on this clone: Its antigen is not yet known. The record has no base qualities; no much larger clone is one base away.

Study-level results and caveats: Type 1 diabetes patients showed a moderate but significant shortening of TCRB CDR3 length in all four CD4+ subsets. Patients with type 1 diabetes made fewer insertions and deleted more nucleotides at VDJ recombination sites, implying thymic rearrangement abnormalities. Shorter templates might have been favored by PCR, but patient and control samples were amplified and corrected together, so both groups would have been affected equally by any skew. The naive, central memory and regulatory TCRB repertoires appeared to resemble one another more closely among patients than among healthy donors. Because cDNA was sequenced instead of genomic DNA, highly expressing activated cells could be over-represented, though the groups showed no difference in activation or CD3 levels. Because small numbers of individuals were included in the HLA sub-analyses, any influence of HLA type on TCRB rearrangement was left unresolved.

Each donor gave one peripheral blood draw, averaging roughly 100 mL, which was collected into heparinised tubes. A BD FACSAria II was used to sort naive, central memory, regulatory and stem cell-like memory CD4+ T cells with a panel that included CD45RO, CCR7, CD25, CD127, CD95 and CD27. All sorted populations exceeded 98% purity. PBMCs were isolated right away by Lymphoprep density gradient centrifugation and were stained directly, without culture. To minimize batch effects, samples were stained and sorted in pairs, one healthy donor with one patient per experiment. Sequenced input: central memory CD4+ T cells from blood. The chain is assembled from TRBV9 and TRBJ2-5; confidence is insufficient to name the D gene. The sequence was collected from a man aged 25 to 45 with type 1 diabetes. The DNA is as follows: TGTGCCAGCAGCGTAGCTGGGGAAGAGACCCAGTACTTC. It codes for CASSVAGEETQYF.